Below are 6 T cell receptor beta chains sequenced from a single sample in a study of shared clonotypes between healthy human individuals. Assay: immunoSEQ multiplex PCR; the TCRdb copy retains only in-frame clones and omits some. This table holds around 2,000,000 clones, roughly 91% found once. As defined, naive CD8 cells were CD45RO-negative and positively selected for CCR7, with terminally differentiated effector memory CD45RA+ cells excluded. The material sequenced was naive CD8+ T cells from PBMCs. The receptors come from a man aged 18 to 30 in good health. Some clones in this sample may be carry-over from other donors' samples.

This clone was recorded only once. V usage is TRBV29-1 and J usage is TRBJ1-2, with D perhaps matching TRBD1 (5 bases). The length of the CDR3 is 12 residues. Germline V CDR1 and CDR2: SQVTM, ANQGSEA. Trimming pared 2 bases from V and 7 bases from J, leaving 11 bases between. The CDR3 DNA reads as TGCAGCGTTGAATTTGGGGGAGGTGGCTACACCTTC. Protein: CSVEFGGGGYTF.

This clone was detected only once. The V call is TRBV5-1, the J call TRBJ1-2; D is possibly TRBD1 (6 bases). The germline V gene encodes CDR1 SGHRS and CDR2 YFSETQ. This CDR3 has 12 amino acids. With 8 bases removed from V and 6 bases from J, the gap between germline ends came to 14 bases. The CDR3 bases are TGCGCCAGTACCTCCGGGGGCCATGGCTACACCTTC. Its protein product is CASTSGGHGYTF.

The rearrangement uses TRBV10-3 and TRBJ2-7; 9 bases line up with TRBD1. The germline V gene encodes CDR1 ENHRY and CDR2 SYGVKD. The CDR3 extends over 15 amino acids. J gave up 5 bases and V 6 bases, and 11 bases lay outside the gene matches. The CDR3 coding sequence is TGTGCCATCAGGAAAGGAAGGGACAGGGTCAACGAGCAGTACTTC. As protein: CAIRKGRDRVNEQYF.

This clone was seen a handful of times. The sample has other DNA sequences that encode this CDR3 too. This rearrangement joins TRBV19 to TRBJ1-1; D uncertain. V lost 7 bases, J lost 1 base, and 7 bases lay in between. Germline assignment: CDR1 LNHDA and CDR2 SQIVND (reference sequence). This CDR3 has 12 amino acids. The CDR3 region is CASKDGNTEAFF. CDR3 coding DNA: TGTGCCAGTAAAGACGGGAACACTGAAGCTTTCTTT.

The CDR3 DNA reads as TGTGCCAGCAGTCCCGGAGCGGTGAGCTCCTACGAGCAGTACTTC. It codes for CASSPGAVSSYEQYF. This chain links TRBV27 with TRBJ2-7; tentative D call: TRBD2 (5 bases). The CDR3 contains 15 residues. Trimming left V 5 bases short and J 0 bases short, with 14 bases between. Per the germline V gene, CDR1 is MNHEY and CDR2 is SMNVEV (reference sequence).

A note on this clone: At one end the junction does not follow the germline gene, possibly because of a read error. The rearrangement joins TRBV4-1 to TRBJ2-7; D gene ambiguous. This CDR3 contains 13 residues. From germline, CDR1 is MGHRA and CDR2 YSYEKL. The CDR3, as DNA: TGCGCCAGCAGTCAAGTGGTAAACGGGGAGCAGTACTTC. This codes for CASSQVVNGEQYF.